These 8 T cell receptor beta chains came from one sample sequenced in a study of cytomegalovirus exposure and HLA in healthy donors (dated by TCRdb to between 2016 and 2019). The library was produced with the immunoSEQ multiplex PCR assay. A mixture of 60 forward primers for TCR Vbeta segments and 13 reverse primers for TCR Jbeta segments was used in the multiplex PCR. Imported from immuneACCESS, the table was reduced by TCRdb to in-frame sequences with V and J called. These copies leave out some clones; in studies compared against another copy, an unresolved V gene accounts for under half, and the cause of the remainder is not known. The sample data list roughly 150,000 clones, and approximately 80% of these were observed just once. The biggest ten clones account for around 2% of the sample. The material sequenced was PBMCs. Receptors were obtained from a man aged 30-40 years in good health and CMV-seronegative.

V usage is TRBV7-9 and J usage is TRBJ1-3; D unresolved. CDR1 is SEHNR and CDR2 is FQNEAQ in the germline V gene (reference sequence). CDR3 length: 15 residues. The V end was cut by 1 base, the J end by 4 bases, with 11 bases between. The CDR3 loop reads CASSLGIPRGNTIYF. Here the CDR3 DNA reads TGTGCCAGCAGCTTAGGCATACCTCGGGGAAACACCATATATTTT.

V and J are TRBV9 and TRBJ2-5; 10 positions match TRBD2. This CDR3 is built from 15 residues. Germline V gene lookup returns CDR1 SGDLS and CDR2 YYNGEE. After removal of 4 bases from V and 0 bases from J, the junction contained 3 bases not matched to a gene. The DNA of the CDR3 is TGTGCCAGCAGCCTAGCGGGAGAGAACCAAGAGACCCAGTACTTC. Residues: CASSLAGENQETQYF. Full variable domain (remainder filled in from reference TRBV9 and TRBJ2-5): DSGVTQTPKHLITATGQRVTLRCSPRSGDLSVYWYQQSLDQGLQFLIQYYNGEERAKGNILERFSAQQFPDLHSELNLSSLELGDSALYFCASSLAGENQETQYFGPGTRLLVL.

This sequence joins TRBV9 and TRBJ2-5; TRBD2 is a possible D gene (6 bases). The closer fit of TRBJ2-7 to the DNA end suggests the J call may be wrong. Germline assignment: CDR1 SGDLS and CDR2 YYNGEE. The CDR3 is made up of 16 amino acids. The CDR3 is CASSAHVGRDLYEQYF. The CDR3 DNA reads TGTGCCAGCAGCGCGCATGTGGGACGGGACTTATACGAGCAGTACTTC.

The chain employs TRBV15 and TRBJ2-3, with D possibly matching TRBD1 (5 bases). With 5 bases removed from V and 3 bases from J, the gap between germline ends came to 15 bases. CDR3 size: 15 residues. Per germline, CDR1 LNHNV and CDR2 YYDKDF (reference sequence). CDR3 sequence reads: CATSPGQGKTDTQYF. CDR3 bases: TGTGCCACCAGCCCCGGGCAGGGTAAAACAGATACGCAGTATTTT.

This sequence joins TRBV5-4 and TRBJ2-5; D remains unclear. The V end lost 0 bases, the J end lost 0 bases, and 6 bases lay between the germline ends. The germline V gene encodes CDR1 SGHNT and CDR2 YYREEE (reference sequence). The CDR3 covers 14 residues. CDR3 DNA: TGTGCCAGCAGCTTGGACGGGTACCAAGAGACCCAGTACTTC. Translation: CASSLDGYQETQYF.

This chain connects TRBV7-8 to TRBJ2-2; tentative D call: TRBD2 (6 bases). CDR3 length: 15 residues. Germline V gives CDR1 SGHVS, CDR2 FQNEAQ. With 2 bases removed from V and 0 bases from J, the gap between germline ends came to 7 bases. CDR3 DNA sequence: TGTGCCAGCAGCTTATGGGGGGCGAACACCGGGGAGCTGTTTTTT. Encoded protein: CASSLWGANTGELFF.

The V gene is TRBV27, the J gene TRBJ1-2; D is perhaps TRBD1 (5 bases). The germline V gene encodes CDR1 MNHEY and CDR2 SMNVEV (reference sequence). This CDR3 spans 16 amino acids. Between the trimmed V and J ends, which lost 5 bases and 0 bases, there was a span of 16 bases. The CDR3 loop is CASSRRAGGTNYGYTF. In nucleotides, the CDR3 is TGTGCCAGCAGTCGTCGCGCGGGGGGAACTAACTATGGCTACACCTTC.

This clone was observed a single time. A read error may account for a junction end that differs from germline. The chain carries TRBV30 and TRBJ2-7; weak D call: TRBD2 (5 bases). The CDR3 length is 12 residues. The germline gives CDR1 GTSNPN, CDR2 SVGIG (reference sequence). The CDR3 sequence is CAWRTTIGRTSF. CDR3 sequence (DNA): TGTGCCTGGCGTACGACTATCGGACGGACCTCCTTC.